The entry that follows covers one T cell receptor (beta chain) sequence. Its target is unknown. The CDR3 length is 12 residues. Between the trimmed V and J ends, which lost 3 bases and 3 bases, there was a span of 8 bases. Germline CDR1 GTSNPN, CDR2 SVGIG (reference sequence). These data come from a study of T cell responses to AZD1222 COVID-19 vaccine. Investigators merged groups given second doses at roughly 4 or roughly 12 weeks. Points from the study as a whole: Increased Spike-specific TCR breadth and depth were observed after two AZD1222 doses. Among the donors, most were white British and more were female, and clonal diversity was possibly underestimated.

Using immunoSEQ multiplex PCR, the repertoire was profiled, and TCRdb retains in-frame clones only, with some absent. The sample holds 95,000 to 150,000 clones, approximately 94% seen once. The V gene is TRBV30, the J gene TRBJ1-1; no reliable D call. The TCR originated in an adult who received the AZD1222 COVID-19 vaccine. Sequences were derived from peripheral blood, sampled 28 days after the second AZD1222 dose. Here the CDR3 DNA reads TGTGCCTGGAGACCCTGGGACACTGAAGCTTTCTTT. Amino acids: CAWRPWDTEAFF.